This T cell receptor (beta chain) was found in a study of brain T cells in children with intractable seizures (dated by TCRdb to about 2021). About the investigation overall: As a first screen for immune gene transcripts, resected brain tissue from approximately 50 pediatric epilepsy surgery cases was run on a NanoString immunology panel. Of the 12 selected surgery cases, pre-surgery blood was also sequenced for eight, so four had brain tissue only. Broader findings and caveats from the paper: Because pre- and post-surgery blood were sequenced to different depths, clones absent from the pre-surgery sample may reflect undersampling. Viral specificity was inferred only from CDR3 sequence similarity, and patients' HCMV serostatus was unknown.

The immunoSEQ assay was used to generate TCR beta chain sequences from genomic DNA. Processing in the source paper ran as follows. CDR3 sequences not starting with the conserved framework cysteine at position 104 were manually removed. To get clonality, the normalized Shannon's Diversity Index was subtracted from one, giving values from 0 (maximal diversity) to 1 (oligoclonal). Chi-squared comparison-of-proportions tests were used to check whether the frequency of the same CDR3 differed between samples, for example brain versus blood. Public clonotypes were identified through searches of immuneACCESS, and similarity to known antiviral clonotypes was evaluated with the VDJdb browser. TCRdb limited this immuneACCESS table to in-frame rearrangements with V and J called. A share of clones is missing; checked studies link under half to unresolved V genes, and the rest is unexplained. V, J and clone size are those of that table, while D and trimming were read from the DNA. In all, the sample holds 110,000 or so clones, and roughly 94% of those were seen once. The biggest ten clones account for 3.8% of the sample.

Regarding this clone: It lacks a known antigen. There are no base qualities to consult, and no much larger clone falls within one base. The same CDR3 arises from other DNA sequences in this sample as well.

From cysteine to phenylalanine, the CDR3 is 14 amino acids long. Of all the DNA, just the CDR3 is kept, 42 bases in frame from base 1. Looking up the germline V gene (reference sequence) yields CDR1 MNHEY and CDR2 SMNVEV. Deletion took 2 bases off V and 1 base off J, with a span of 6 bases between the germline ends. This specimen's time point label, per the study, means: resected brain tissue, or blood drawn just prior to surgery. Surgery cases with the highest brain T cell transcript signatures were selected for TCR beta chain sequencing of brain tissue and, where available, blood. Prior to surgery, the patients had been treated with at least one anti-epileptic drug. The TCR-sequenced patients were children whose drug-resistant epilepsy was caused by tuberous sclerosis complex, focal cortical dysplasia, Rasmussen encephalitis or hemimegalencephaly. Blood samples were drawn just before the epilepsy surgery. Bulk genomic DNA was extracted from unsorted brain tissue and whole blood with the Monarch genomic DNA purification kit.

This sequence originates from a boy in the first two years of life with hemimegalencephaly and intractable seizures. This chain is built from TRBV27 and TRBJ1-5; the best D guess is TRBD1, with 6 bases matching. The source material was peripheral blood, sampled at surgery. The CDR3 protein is CASSLGGSNQPQHF. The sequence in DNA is TGTGCCAGCAGTTTAGGGGGCAGCAATCAGCCCCAGCATTTT.